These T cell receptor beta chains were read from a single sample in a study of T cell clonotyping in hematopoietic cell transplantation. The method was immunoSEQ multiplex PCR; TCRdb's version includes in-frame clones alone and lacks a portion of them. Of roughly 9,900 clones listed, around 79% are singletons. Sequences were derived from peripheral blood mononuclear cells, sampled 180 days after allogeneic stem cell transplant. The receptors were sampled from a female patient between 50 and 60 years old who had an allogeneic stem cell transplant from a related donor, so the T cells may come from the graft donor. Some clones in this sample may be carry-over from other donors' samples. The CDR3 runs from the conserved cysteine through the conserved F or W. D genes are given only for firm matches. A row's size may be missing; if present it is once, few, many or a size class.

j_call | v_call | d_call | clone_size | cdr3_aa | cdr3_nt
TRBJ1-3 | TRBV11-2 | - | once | CASSLAVSGNTIYF | TGTGCCAGCAGCTTAGCGGTCTCTGGAAACACCATATATTTT
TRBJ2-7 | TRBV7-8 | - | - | CASSLKAGEQYF | TGTGCCAGCAGCTTAAAGGCGGGGGAGCAGTACTTC
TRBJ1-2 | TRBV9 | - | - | CASSVTDLYGYTF | TGTGCCAGCAGCGTCACGGACCTCTATGGCTACACCTTC
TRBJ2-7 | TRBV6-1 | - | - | CASSGGGFDAEQYF | TGTGCCAGCAGTGGGGGGGGCTTCGACGCCGAGCAGTACTTC
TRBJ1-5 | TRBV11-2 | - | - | CASSSPSSAQHF | TGTGCCAGCAGCTCTCCCTCCTCGGCCCAGCATTTT
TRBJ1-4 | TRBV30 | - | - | CAWTKGTSNEKLFF | TGTGCCTGGACTAAAGGAACTTCTAATGAAAAACTGTTTTTT
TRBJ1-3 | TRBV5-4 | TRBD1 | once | CASSLATGASGNTIYF | TGTGCCAGCAGCTTGGCCACAGGGGCTTCTGGAAACACCATATATTTT
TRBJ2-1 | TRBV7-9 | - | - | CASDRDYEQFF | TGTGCCAGCGACAGGGACTATGAGCAGTTCTTC
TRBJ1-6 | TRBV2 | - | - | CASVREAGSPLHF | TGTGCCAGCGTCAGGGAAGCAGGATCACCCCTCCACTTT
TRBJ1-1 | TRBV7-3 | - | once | CASSSPVPGGFPEAFF | TGTGCCAGCAGCTCCCCGGTCCCCGGGGGTTTCCCTGAAGCTTTCTTT
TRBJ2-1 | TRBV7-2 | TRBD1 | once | CASSSYSTGTPSSYNEQFF | TGTGCCAGCAGCTCCTACTCGACAGGGACGCCTAGCTCCTACAATGAGCAGTTCTTC
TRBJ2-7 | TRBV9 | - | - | CASSVGGLGSYEQYF | TGTGCCAGCAGCGTGGGTGGGCTGGGCTCCTACGAGCAGTACTTC
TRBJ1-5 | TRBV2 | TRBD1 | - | CASSRETGNQPQHF | TGTGCCAGCAGTCGGGAGACAGGGAATCAGCCCCAGCATTTT
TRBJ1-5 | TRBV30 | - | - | CAWSVSGWGQPQHF | TGTGCCTGGAGTGTATCGGGTTGGGGTCAGCCCCAGCATTTT
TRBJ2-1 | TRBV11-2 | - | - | CASSLNTAEQFF | TGTGCCAGCAGCCTTAACACGGCGGAGCAGTTCTTC
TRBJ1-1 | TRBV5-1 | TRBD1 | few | CASSLEGTGSEAFF | TGCGCCAGCAGCTTGGAGGGGACAGGGTCGGAAGCTTTCTTT
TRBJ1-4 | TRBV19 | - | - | CASSSDGRIREKLFF | TGTGCCAGTAGTTCAGATGGGCGGATTCGGGAAAAACTGTTTTTT
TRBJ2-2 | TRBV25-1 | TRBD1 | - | CASTRQGDTGELFF | TGTGCCAGCACTCGACAGGGAGACACCGGGGAGCTGTTTTTT
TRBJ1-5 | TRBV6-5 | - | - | CASRLGPYRPQHF | TGTGCCAGCAGACTCGGACCCTACCGGCCCCAGCATTTT
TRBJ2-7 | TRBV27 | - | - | CASSPTWTTSYEQYF | TGTGCCAGCAGTCCTACATGGACGACCTCCTACGAGCAGTACTTC
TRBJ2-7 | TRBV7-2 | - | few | CASSPRDNYEQYF | TGTGCCAGCAGCCCCCGGGACAACTACGAGCAGTACTTC
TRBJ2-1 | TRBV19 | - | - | CASSIYRDEQFF | TGTGCCAGTAGTATCTACAGGGATGAGCAGTTCTTC
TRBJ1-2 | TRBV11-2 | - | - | CASSLEGVRYGYTF | TGTGCCAGCAGCTTAGAGGGGGTTAGGTATGGCTACACCTTC
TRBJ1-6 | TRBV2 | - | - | CASRGDRSPLHF | TGTGCCAGCAGGGGGGACCGATCACCCCTCCACTTT
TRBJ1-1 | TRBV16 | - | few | CASSQSIGNEAFF | TGTGCCAGCAGCCAATCGATTGGAAATGAAGCTTTCTTT
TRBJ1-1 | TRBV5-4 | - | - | CASSPDSMNTEAFF | TGTGCCAGCAGCCCGGACAGCATGAACACTGAAGCTTTCTTT
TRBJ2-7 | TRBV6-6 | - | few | CASSNPDGEAGF | TGTGCCAGCAGTAACCCGGACGGGGAAGCCGGCTTC
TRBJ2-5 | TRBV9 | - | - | CASSVEGGGQETQYF | TGTGCCAGCAGCGTAGAGGGGGGGGGCCAAGAGACCCAGTACTTC
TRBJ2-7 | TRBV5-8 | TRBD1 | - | CASSPTGYEQYF | TGTGCCAGCAGCCCGACAGGGTACGAGCAGTACTTC
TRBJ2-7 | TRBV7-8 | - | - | CASSETRGYEQYF | TGTGCCAGCAGCGAGACTAGGGGTTACGAGCAGTACTTC
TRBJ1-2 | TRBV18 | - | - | CASSPLQTIPNYGYTF | TGTGCCAGCTCACCACTTCAGACGATCCCTAACTATGGCTACACCTTC
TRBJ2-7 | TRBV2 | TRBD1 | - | CASSEAPRPGTGRYEQYF | TGTGCCAGCAGTGAAGCGCCTCGGCCCGGGACAGGTCGATACGAGCAGTACTTC
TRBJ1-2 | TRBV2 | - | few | CASSPTYGYTF | TGTGCCAGCAGTCCCACATATGGCTACACCTTC
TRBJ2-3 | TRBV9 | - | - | CASSLQEDTQYF | TGTGCCAGCAGCTTACAGGAGGATACGCAGTATTTT
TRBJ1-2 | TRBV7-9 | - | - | CASSHPRIYGYTF | TGTGCCAGCAGCCATCCGCGGATCTATGGCTACACCTTC
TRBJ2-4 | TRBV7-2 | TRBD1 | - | CASSLGQGAGAKNIQYF | TGTGCCAGCAGCTTAGGACAGGGGGCCGGAGCCAAAAACATTCAGTACTTC
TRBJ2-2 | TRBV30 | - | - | CAWSVIVPGELFF | TGTGCCTGGAGTGTAATAGTTCCCGGGGAGCTGTTTTTT
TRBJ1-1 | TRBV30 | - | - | CAWSTGPVNTEAFF | TGTGCCTGGAGTACGGGACCGGTGAACACTGAAGCTTTCTTT
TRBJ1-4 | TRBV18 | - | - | CASSPAGSMTEKLFF | TGTGCCAGCTCACCGGCAGGGTCAATGACTGAAAAACTGTTTTTT
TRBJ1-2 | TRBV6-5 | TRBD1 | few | CASRPRTGGDYGYTF | TGTGCCAGCCGCCCGAGAACAGGGGGCGACTATGGCTACACCTTC
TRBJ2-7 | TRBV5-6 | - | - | CASSLSAYEQYF | TGTGCCAGCAGCTTGTCCGCCTACGAGCAGTACTTC
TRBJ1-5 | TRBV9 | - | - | CASSVDMDQPQHF | TGTGCCAGCAGCGTAGATATGGATCAGCCCCAGCATTTT